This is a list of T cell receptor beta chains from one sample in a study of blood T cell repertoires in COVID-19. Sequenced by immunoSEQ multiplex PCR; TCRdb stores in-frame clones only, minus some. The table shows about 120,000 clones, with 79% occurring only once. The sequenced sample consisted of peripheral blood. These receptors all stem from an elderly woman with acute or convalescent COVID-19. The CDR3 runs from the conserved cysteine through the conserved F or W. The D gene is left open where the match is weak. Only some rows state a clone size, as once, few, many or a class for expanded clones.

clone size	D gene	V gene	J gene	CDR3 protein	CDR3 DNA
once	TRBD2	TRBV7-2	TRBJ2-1	CASSFGTRVGNEQFF	TGTGCCAGCAGCTTCGGGACTAGGGTCGGGAATGAGCAGTTCTTC
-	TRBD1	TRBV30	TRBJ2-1	CAYSGGDRGYNEQFF	TGTGCCTATTCAGGGGGGGACAGGGGCTACAATGAGCAGTTCTTC
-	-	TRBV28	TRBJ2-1	CASSLPGAHNEQFF	TGTGCCAGCAGTTTACCAGGCGCCCACAATGAGCAGTTCTTC
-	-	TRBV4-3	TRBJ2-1	CASSQDTADFYNEQFF	TGCGCCAGCAGCCAAGATACGGCGGACTTCTACAATGAGCAGTTCTTC
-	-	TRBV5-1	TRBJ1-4	CASSLAQGEGEKLFF	TGCGCCAGCAGCTTGGCACAAGGGGAAGGTGAAAAACTGTTTTTT
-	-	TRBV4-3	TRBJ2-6	CASSQDLGAGANVLTF	TGCGCCAGCAGCCAAGATCTCGGGGCTGGGGCCAACGTCCTGACTTTC
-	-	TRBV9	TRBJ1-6	CASSVGGSSYNSPLHF	TGTGCCAGCAGCGTAGGCGGCAGCTCCTATAATTCACCCCTCCACTTT
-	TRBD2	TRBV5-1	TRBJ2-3	CASSFSGSSTDTQYF	TGCGCCAGCAGCTTTAGCGGGTCTAGCACAGATACGCAGTATTTT
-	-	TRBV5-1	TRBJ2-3	CASVLGTWGPDTQYF	TGCGCCAGCGTCTTGGGCACCTGGGGCCCAGATACGCAGTATTTT
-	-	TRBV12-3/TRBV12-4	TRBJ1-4	CASRTDSEKLFF	TGTGCCAGCAGAACTGACAGCGAAAAACTGTTTTTT
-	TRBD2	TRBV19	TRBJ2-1	CASSMDSGSYNEQFF	TGTGCCAGTAGTATGGATAGCGGGTCGTACAATGAGCAGTTCTTC
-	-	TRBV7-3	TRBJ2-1	CASSPGDLEVYNEQFF	TGTGCCAGCAGCCCGGGGGACCTCGAGGTCTACAATGAGCAGTTCTTC
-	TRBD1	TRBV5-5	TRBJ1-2	CASSFRDRVDGYTF	TGTGCCAGCAGCTTCCGGGACAGGGTAGATGGCTACACCTTC
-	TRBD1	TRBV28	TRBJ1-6	CASSLLDRKGSPLHF	TGTGCCAGCAGTCTCCTGGACAGGAAAGGTTCACCCCTCCACTTT
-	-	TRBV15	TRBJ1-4	CATSSQQPATNEKLFF	TGTGCCACCAGCAGTCAACAGCCTGCAACTAATGAAAAACTGTTTTTT
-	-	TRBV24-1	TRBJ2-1	CATSGRDPYNEQFF	TGTGCCACCAGTGGTCGGGATCCCTACAATGAGCAGTTCTTC
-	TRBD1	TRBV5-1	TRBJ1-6	CASSLEGTENSPLHF	TGCGCCAGCAGCTTGGAAGGGACAGAGAATTCACCCCTCCACTTT
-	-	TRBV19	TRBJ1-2	CASSRGANYGYTF	TGTGCCAGTAGCAGGGGAGCTAACTATGGCTACACCTTC
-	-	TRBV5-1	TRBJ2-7	CASSLLGGSGSYEQYF	TGCGCCAGCAGCTTACTGGGCGGCAGCGGCTCCTACGAGCAGTACTTC
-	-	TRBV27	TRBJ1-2	CASSLSIAGYYGYTF	TGTGCCAGCAGTTTATCGATAGCAGGGTACTATGGCTACACCTTC
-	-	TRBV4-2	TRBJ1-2	CASSQGTGTRYGYTF	TGTGCCAGCAGCCAAGGGACCGGGACACGTTATGGCTACACCTTC
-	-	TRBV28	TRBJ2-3	CASSLTGADTQYF	TGTGCCAGCAGTTTAACGGGGGCAGATACGCAGTATTTT
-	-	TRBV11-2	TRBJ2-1	CASSRSGSSYNEQFF	TGTGCCAGCAGCCGTAGCGGATCGTCCTACAATGAGCAGTTCTTC
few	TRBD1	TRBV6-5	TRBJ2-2	CASSPRGLYTGELFF	TGTGCCAGCAGTCCCAGGGGGCTGTACACCGGGGAGCTGTTTTTT
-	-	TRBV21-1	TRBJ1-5	CASSKGRQNQPQHF	TGTGCCAGCAGCAAAGGGCGGCAGAATCAGCCCCAGCATTTT